The T cell receptor beta chain described here comes from a study of shared clonotypes between healthy human individuals. In germline, CDR1 is SQVTM, CDR2 ANQGSEA. This CDR3 is built from 14 residues. Trimming removed 0 bases from V and 3 bases from J, with 12 bases in between. In the naive CD8 group, cells lacked CD45RO and were positively selected for CCR7, so terminally differentiated effector memory CD45RA+ cells were left out. Using immunoSEQ multiplex PCR, the repertoire was profiled, and TCRdb retains in-frame clones only, with some absent. The data hold roughly 590,000 clones, with about 95% observed a single time.

Sequencing was carried out using naive CD8+ T cells sorted from blood. The source is a woman younger than 45 in good health. J is TRBJ2-7 and V is TRBV29-1; perhaps TRBD1 as D (5 bases). CDR3 bases: TGCAGCGTTGAAGATCGGAAGGGGCTCTACGAGCAGTACTTC. Its protein product is CSVEDRKGLYEQYF.